This T cell receptor beta chain was recorded in a study of cytomegalovirus exposure and HLA in healthy donors (dated by TCRdb to about 2017). Notes on the research overall: In an earlier analysis of 587 of the donors, 250 to 350 Gb of sequence data and 117 million unique TCR beta sequences from 150 million to 200 million T cells were reported. Among about 410 genotyped donors of the cohort, an average of roughly 230,000 unique TCR beta nucleotide sequences was sequenced per donor, of which roughly 18% were non-productive. All discovery cohort repertoires had been generated using a single sequencing platform. Besides the first cohort of roughly 660 subjects, a separate validation cohort made up of over 100 different subjects was used. HLA typing included class I and class II loci at four-digit resolution. Donor age, sex, ethnicity and CMV serostatus were collected together with the repertoire data. A later genetic analysis used genome-wide SNP genotypes for about 65% of the 666 donors, treating that subset as a discovery cohort. To decide whether each TCR beta V gene segment behaved as functional or pseudogenic, an earlier analysis of 587 of the donors relied on high-throughput TCR beta sequencing. The study combined high-throughput TCR immunosequencing, statistical association of individual TCRs with disease status, and machine learning to predict cytomegalovirus infection status. An early release covering roughly 600 HLA-typed donors comprised 250 to 350 gigabases of sequencing data and roughly 85 million unique TCR sequences. Using immunosequencing, the study profiled T cell repertoires from fewer than 700 subjects and related those repertoires to cytomegalovirus serostatus. The study aimed to test whether signatures of past pathogen exposure could be identified by cataloging public T cell receptors. Rather than using new phenotypic data, the later analysis identified candidate immune exposures from TCR beta sequences and from how often those sequences occurred across donors. Several DR-DQ haplotypes were handled as single units for association and clustering, since linkage in the cohort was strong. The number of typed donors differed by locus: roughly 629-640 for A, B, C, DRB1 and DQB1; 522 for DQA1; about 600 for DPA1; and roughly 490 for DPB1. Of the roughly 390 genotyped donors, approximately 80% fell in the genetic ancestry cluster associated with self-reported Caucasian donors. In a later analysis, previously published TCR beta repertoires from 550 to 750 donors were re-analyzed and high-resolution HLA genotyping was added so that TCR occurrence patterns could be studied.

Paper-wide results and their limitations: In a later genetic analysis, a missense DCLRE1C variant was associated with V-gene and J-gene trimming of TCR beta chains, and the association was replicated in an independent cohort. The sequencing pipeline was judged likely to have produced a cluster of highly shared sequence variants as a technical artifact. When HLA alleles, especially DR and DQ, strongly co-occurred, attributing TCR associations to individual alleles was difficult. In a later analysis, HLA-associated TCR beta chains were found to be more clonally expanded and to have lower generation probabilities than equally common non-associated chains. A total of 150 to 200 TCR beta chains were listed by the study as associated with cytomegalovirus. While some public TCRs were present in many individuals, most TCR sequences turned up only very rarely across donors. A few of the identified cytomegalovirus-associated TCR beta chains were confirmed in vitro to be specific for cytomegalovirus antigens. According to a later analysis, most CMV-associated TCR beta chains appeared to be HLA-restricted, and the HLA associations seemed to be driven largely by CMV exposure. In a later analysis, the rate of TCR association differed among HLA loci, with DRB1 alleles having the most associated TCRs and HLA-C alleles having the fewest. A further reported finding was that TCR beta sequences accurately predicted the HLA-A and HLA-B alleles for most subjects in the first cohort. At a false discovery rate of 0.05, a later analysis linked approximately 18,000 TCR beta sequences to specific HLA alleles. Sequencing depth was assumed to be roughly uniform across donors in the presence/absence analyses, though that assumption may not hold. Linkage disequilibrium might explain the correlated functional status among segregating V segments, but an unknown experimental factor could not be ruled out. Compared with the approximately 720-donor mean, donors in an Asian-associated ancestry cluster had fewer N-insertions in productive TCRs, according to a later genetic analysis. For the cohort, immune exposure information was limited to CMV serostatus. In this cohort, only TCR beta chains were sequenced, and detectable features were limited by the absence of alpha or paired-chain data. In a later analysis, several top co-occurrence clusters were reported to appear linked to parvovirus B19, influenza, CMV and Epstein-Barr virus. The authors suggested that the approach could potentially be extended to other disease states and immunological phenotypes. The earlier analysis of fewer than 750 of the donors excluded seventeen rarely observed V segments, including chromosome 9 orphons, because counts were too low. The classifier was reported to diagnose cytomegalovirus status with high specificity and sensitivity in both the original cohort and the validation cohort. In an earlier analysis of approximately 600 of the donors, most TCR beta V segments were observed in productive rearrangements about 87% or about 30% of the time, broadly matching IMGT annotations. Because HLA typing was missing for some donors at each locus, association tests included only the typed subset.

This clone has only a few counts. Its antigen specificity is not known. Per-base qualities were not stored, and no clone one base away is much larger. The cohort comprised 550 to 700 healthy bone marrow donors. At the time of sampling, every cohort member was nominally healthy, though immune exposures that went unrecorded were likely present. The donor was CMV seropositive and belonged to the group of 250 to 300 seropositive cohort members. Each donor provided a peripheral blood sample, and peripheral blood mononuclear cells were used for TCR beta sequencing. Genomic DNA extraction from the blood cell samples was performed with the Qiagen DNeasy Blood Extraction Kit. The library relied on the immunoSEQ multiplex PCR assay. For the multiplex PCR, a mixture combining 60 forward primers for TCR Vbeta segments and 13 reverse primers for TCR Jbeta segments was used. The CDR3 region of rearranged TCR beta genes was amplified from genomic DNA with a multiplex PCR assay. The amplified TCR beta libraries were sequenced on the Illumina HiSeq System as 87-base-pair reads. In the paper's pipeline: In a later analysis, some 80 million unique TCR beta chains were counted across the approximately 640 repertoires, and some 10 million of these chains were shared by at least two donors. To remove PCR and sequencing errors, raw reads were error-corrected and collapsed into unique sequences using a nearest-neighbor algorithm that merged closely related sequences. To assign V, D and J gene segments, CDR3 sequences were aligned to IMGT reference sequences. For a sequence to be retained, at least a six-nucleotide match to both a V gene segment and a J gene segment was required. A rearrangement counted as productive if the CDR3 had no stop codons and remained in frame with V and J, and every other rearrangement counted as non-productive. Following IMGT convention, CDR3 was defined as the stretch from the second conserved V-encoded cysteine up to the conserved J-encoded phenylalanine. In an earlier analysis of 550 to 650 of the donors, sequences lacking an unambiguous match to a single V gene segment were excluded. An earlier analysis of 500 to 600 of the donors classified V segments as functional when productive rearrangements were above 56.7% and as segregating when the standard deviation between donors was above 5%. A statistical classification framework was built to diagnose cytomegalovirus status from the catalog of TCR beta chain sequences. V and J gene assignment, in a later analysis, came from comparing TCR nucleotide sequences with IMGT/GENE-DB human TR gene sequences. The TCRdist pipeline was used in a later analysis to assign CDR3 sequences and most-parsimonious VDJ recombination scenarios. In a later analysis, every TCR beta chain was defined by the combination of its CDR3 amino acid sequence and its V-gene family, and reads without a unique V-gene family were dropped. As a way to deal with suspected cross-contamination and a sequencing artifact, a later analysis dropped 450 to 700 nucleotide sequences that were highly shared and had low generation probability. In a later analysis, a clonal expansion index was calculated for each public chain from normalized within-repertoire ranks of inferred template counts. Generation probabilities in a later analysis came from a VDJ recombination model fitted to out-of-frame rearrangements, and those results were checked against IGoR. In a later analysis, TCR-TCR, TCR-HLA and TCR-CMV co-occurrence was scored with hypergeometric tests, and a repertoire-size bias correction was applied to TCR pairs. False discovery rates were estimated in a later analysis by permuting HLA or CMV assignments 20 times. In a later analysis, co-occurring TCRs were grouped using DBSCAN, with TCRdist sequence similarity added in when clustering inside HLA-allele-positive subsets. Co-occurrence clustering excluded repertoires with fewer than 30,000 or more than 120,000 public chains, plus five with anomalous nucleotide sharing. The table comes from immuneACCESS by way of TCRdb, which keeps in-frame sequences with V and J called. Part of the clones is missing from these tables; in studies checked, under half for an unresolved V gene and the rest for unknown reasons. That table is the source of V, J and clone size, and D and trimming were worked out from the DNA. Counted in this sample were 100,000 to 130,000 clones; about 74% of them appeared once. Approximately 14% of the sample lies in the top ten.

The receptor was derived from a woman in her forties in good health and CMV-seropositive. Sample: PBMCs.

The nucleotide sequence is TGTGCCAGCTCCCGCGACAGGAACACTGAAGCTTTCTTT. Translation gives CASSRDRNTEAFF. This sequence uses TRBV18 and TRBJ1-1; TRBD1 is possibly the D segment (5 matching bases). Taken from the germline V gene, the CDR1 and CDR2 loops are KGHSH and LQKENI. V and J lose 6 bases and 1 base, and a span of 9 bases separates them. The CDR3 starts with the cysteine, ends with the phenylalanine, and has 13 residues. Here the CDR3 DNA is all that survives: 39 bases in frame from base 1.